A single sample gave rise to the 6 T cell receptor beta chains below, sequenced in a study of Ad26.COV2.S vaccination and SARS-CoV-2 variants. Using immunoSEQ multiplex PCR, the repertoire was profiled, and TCRdb retains in-frame clones only, with some absent. The sample gives about 350,000 clones, 80% to 90% of which show up once; roughly 4.8% is in the top ten. As for treatment: roughly 20 received Ad26.COV2.S at low or high dose, single or two shots; 5 received placebo; per-sample allocation not given. At day 63 after the first vaccine or placebo injection, samples were drawn. The sample here was peripheral blood, taken in a trial of Ad26.COV2.S vaccine versus placebo. The receptors derive from a person aged 18-60 years who received the Ad26.COV2.S COVID-19 vaccine or a placebo.

In its sample, this clone was seen once. The chain links TRBV4-3 to TRBJ1-4; 8 nucleotides match TRBD1. Trimming at V came to 1 base and at J to 3 bases, leaving 1 base not matched to a gene. CDR1 LGHNA and CDR2 YSLEER come from the germline V gene. CDR3 length: 15 residues. This CDR3 is CASSQGTGPNEKLFF. The CDR3 nucleotides are TGCGCCAGCAGCCAAGGGACAGGGCCTAATGAAAAACTGTTTTTT.

The chain has TRBV5-1 and TRBJ2-7; either TRBD1 or TRBD2 may fit D (6 bases each). This CDR3 has 15 amino acids. V dropped 0 bases and J dropped 1 base, with 11 bases sitting between them. CDR1 SGHRS and CDR2 YFSETQ come from the germline V gene. The CDR3 DNA reads as TGCGCCAGCAGCTTGGTCCCGGGGGCTTCCTACGAGCAGTACTTC. This translates into CASSLVPGASYEQYF.

The chain is built from TRBV9 and TRBJ2-5, with D possibly being TRBD1 or TRBD2 (6 bases each). The CDR3 is 15 residues long. V lost 2 bases to trimming and J lost 5 bases, with 16 bases between them. The germline CDR1 and CDR2 sequences are SGDLS and YYNGEE. CDR3 amino acids: CASSVSGASYETQYF. CDR3 in DNA: TGTGCCAGCAGCGTCTCGGGGGCATCGTATGAGACCCAGTACTTC.

V gene TRBV7-8 combines with J gene TRBJ1-3; D is undetermined. This CDR3 spans 17 amino acids. V was cut by 1 base and J by 1 base, with 14 bases left in between. Per germline, CDR1 SGHVS and CDR2 FQNEAQ. The CDR3 coding sequence is TGTGCCAGCAGCTTAGAGAGCCGGGCAGGATCTGGAAACACCATATATTTT. It translates to CASSLESRAGSGNTIYF.

The J gene is TRBJ1-2, the V gene TRBV19; possible D gene TRBD1, 5 bases. Germline CDR1 LNHDA, CDR2 SQIVND (reference sequence). The length of the CDR3 is 12 residues. Trimming left V 7 bases short and J 4 bases short, with 10 bases between. DNA for the CDR3: TGTGCCAGTACAGGGACGACCTATGGCTACACCTTC. It yields the protein CASTGTTYGYTF.

The V and J genes are TRBV28 and TRBJ1-2, with 8 nucleotides matching TRBD1. The germline gives CDR1 MDHEN, CDR2 SYDVKM. V shed 1 base, J shed 6 bases, and the junction held 10 bases outside the gene matches. The CDR3 is 16 residues long. CDR3 residues: CASSLFPRQGTHGYTF. The CDR3 DNA is TGTGCCAGCAGTTTATTTCCCCGACAGGGGACCCATGGCTACACCTTC.